The text below deals with one TCR beta chain. This record comes from a study of OX40 agonist ivuxolimab in advanced cancers. Study background: Dose-escalation patients were diagnosed with hepatocellular carcinoma, melanoma, renal cell cancer or head and neck cancer. Cohort: 80% to 85% men, mean age approximately 66, aged about 20 to 80.

Here immunoSEQ multiplex PCR was the method, and the copy in TCRdb shows in-frame clones only, minus some. The profile shows about 49,000 clones, roughly 85% of them singletons. CDR1 is WSHSY, CDR2 SAAADI, per germline. This CDR3 has 11 residues. V was cut by 3 bases and J by 4 bases, with 3 bases left in between. The sample was CD4+ or CD8+ T cells sorted from blood, taken in a trial of the OX40 agonist ivuxolimab. This TCR was sampled from an adult with an advanced solid tumor such as melanoma, head and neck, liver or kidney cancer. V and J are TRBV10-2 and TRBJ1-1, with D unresolved. The CDR3 region is CASSEATEAFF. The CDR3 nucleotides are TGCGCCAGCAGTGAAGCCACTGAAGCTTTCTTT.